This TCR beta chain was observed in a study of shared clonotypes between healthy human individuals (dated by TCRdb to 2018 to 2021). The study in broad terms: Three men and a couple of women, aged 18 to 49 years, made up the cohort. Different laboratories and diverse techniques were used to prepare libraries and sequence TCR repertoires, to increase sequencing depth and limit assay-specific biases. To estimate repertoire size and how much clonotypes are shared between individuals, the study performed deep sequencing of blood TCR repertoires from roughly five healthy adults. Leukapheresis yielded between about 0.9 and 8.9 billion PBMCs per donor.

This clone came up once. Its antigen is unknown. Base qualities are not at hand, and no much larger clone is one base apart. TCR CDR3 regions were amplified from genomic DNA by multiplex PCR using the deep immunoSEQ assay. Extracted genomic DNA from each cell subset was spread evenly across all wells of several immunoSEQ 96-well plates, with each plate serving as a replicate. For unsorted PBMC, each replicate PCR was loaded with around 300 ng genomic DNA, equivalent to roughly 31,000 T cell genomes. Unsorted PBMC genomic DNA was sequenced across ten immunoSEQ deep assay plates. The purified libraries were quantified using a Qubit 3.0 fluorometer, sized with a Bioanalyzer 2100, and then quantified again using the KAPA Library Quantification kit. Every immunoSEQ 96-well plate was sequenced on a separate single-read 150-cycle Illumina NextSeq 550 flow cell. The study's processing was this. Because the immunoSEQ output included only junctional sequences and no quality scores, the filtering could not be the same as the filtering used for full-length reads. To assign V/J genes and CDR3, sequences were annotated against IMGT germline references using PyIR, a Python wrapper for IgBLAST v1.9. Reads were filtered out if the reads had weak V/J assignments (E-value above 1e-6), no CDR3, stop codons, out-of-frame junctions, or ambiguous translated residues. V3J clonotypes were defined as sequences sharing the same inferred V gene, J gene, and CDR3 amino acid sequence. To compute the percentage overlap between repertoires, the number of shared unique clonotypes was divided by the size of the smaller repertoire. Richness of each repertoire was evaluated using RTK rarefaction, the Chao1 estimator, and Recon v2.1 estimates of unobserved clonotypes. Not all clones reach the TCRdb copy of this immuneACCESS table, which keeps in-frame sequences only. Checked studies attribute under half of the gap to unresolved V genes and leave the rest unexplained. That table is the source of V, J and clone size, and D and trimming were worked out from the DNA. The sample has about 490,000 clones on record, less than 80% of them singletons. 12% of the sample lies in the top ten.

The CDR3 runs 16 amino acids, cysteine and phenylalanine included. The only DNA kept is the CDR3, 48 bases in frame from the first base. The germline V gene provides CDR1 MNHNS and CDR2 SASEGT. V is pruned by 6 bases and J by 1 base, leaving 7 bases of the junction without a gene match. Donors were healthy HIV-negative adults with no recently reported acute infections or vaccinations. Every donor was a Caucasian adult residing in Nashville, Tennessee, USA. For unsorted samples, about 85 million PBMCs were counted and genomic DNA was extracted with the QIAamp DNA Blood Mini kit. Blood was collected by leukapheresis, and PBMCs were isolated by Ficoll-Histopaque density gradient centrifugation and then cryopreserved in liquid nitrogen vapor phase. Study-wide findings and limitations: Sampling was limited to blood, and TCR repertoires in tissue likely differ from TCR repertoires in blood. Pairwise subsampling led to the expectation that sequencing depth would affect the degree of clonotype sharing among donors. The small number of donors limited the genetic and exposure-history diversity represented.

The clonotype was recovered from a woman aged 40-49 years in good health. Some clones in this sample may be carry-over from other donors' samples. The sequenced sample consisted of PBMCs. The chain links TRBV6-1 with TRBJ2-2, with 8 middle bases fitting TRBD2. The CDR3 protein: CASSEQLAENTGELFF. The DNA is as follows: TGTGCCAGCAGCGAACAACTAGCGGAGAACACCGGGGAGCTGTTTTTT.